These 15 T cell receptor beta chains were all obtained from the same sample, sequenced in a study of vaccination and CD4 T cells after COVID-19. Antigens for these TCRs are unknown. An Oncomine TCR Beta short-read assay was used to sequence the DNA from cultured CD4+ T cells. A single record per CDR3 protein comes from TCRdb applying MiXCR to the PCR reads. The sample holds more than 13,000 distinct CDR3 sequences, over 45% seen once. The treatment was: approximately nine-day PBMC culture with coronavirus spike peptide pools or control peptides (ViraFEST assay). Sample: CD4+ T cells from blood, cultured in vitro, taken before SARS-CoV-2 vaccination. The receptors stem from a human donor who had recovered from COVID-19.

The V call is TRBV11-3, the J call TRBJ2-7, with TRBD2 matching 12 bases. This CDR3 region has 16 residues. Germline CDR1 is SGHNT and CDR2 is YENEEA. The V and J ends lost 5 bases and 5 bases, in that order; junction bases with no gene match: 10. CDR3 loop: CASSVNLAGGPHEQYF. As DNA, the CDR3 is TGTGCCAGCAGCGTTAATCTAGCGGGAGGGCCCCACGAGCAGTACTTC.

The chain couples TRBV19 to TRBJ1-2; no definite D call. Trimming took 7 bases from V and 2 from J, leaving 8 bases between them. Germline values: CDR1 LNHDA, CDR2 SQIVND (reference sequence). This CDR3 comprises 12 residues. The CDR3 sequence is CASMERNYGYTF. For the CDR3, the DNA is TGTGCCAGTATGGAGAGGAACTATGGCTACACCTTC.

V gene TRBV11-3 combines with J gene TRBJ2-3; D possibly corresponds to TRBD2 (5 bases). The CDR3 spans 16 residues. Germline-derived CDR1 and CDR2 are SGHNT and YENEEA. Trimming pared 5 bases from V and 5 bases from J, leaving 20 bases between. The CDR3 protein is CASSPRTSGVEDTQYF. The CDR3, as DNA: TGTGCCAGCAGCCCCCGTACTAGTGGGGTGGAAGATACGCAGTATTTT.

The chain combines TRBV20-1 with TRBJ1-2, with TRBD1 matching over 8 bases. With 3 bases clipped from V and 6 bases from J, the junction kept 12 bases outside the gene matches. This CDR3 is built from 15 residues. Looked up from germline, CDR1 is DFQATT and CDR2 is SNEGSKA (reference sequence). CDR3 nucleotides: TGCAGTGCTAGCGCCTCGGGGACAGGCGATGATGGCTACACCTTC. It specifies CSASASGTGDDGYTF.

This sequence joins TRBV10-2 and TRBJ2-5; no firm D call. Trimming cost V 0 bases and J 1 base, with 9 bases left between them. Germline loops: CDR1 WSHSY, CDR2 SAAADI. CDR3 length: 15 residues. CDR3 sequence (DNA): TGCGCCAGCAGTGAGTCAGGTCTATTCCAAGAGACCCAGTACTTC. Protein: CASSESGLFQETQYF.

DNA of the CDR3: TGTGCCAGCAGTAGCATTGGGTCTCTCCAAGAGACCCAGTACTTC. Protein: CASSSIGSLQETQYF. The chain carries TRBV2 and TRBJ2-5; D uncertain. Trimming cost V 5 bases and J 1 base, with 14 bases left between them. The CDR3 covers 15 residues. Germline lookup yields CDR1 SNHLY and CDR2 FYNNEI.

The V call is TRBV20-1, the J call TRBJ1-5; 9 bases match TRBD1. Germline loops: CDR1 DFQATT, CDR2 SNEGSKA (reference sequence). V was clipped by 3 bases and J by 0 bases; unmatched bases: 6. The CDR3 sequence is 16 residues long. This CDR3 is CSASGDRGSSNQPQHF. CDR3 coding DNA: TGCAGTGCTAGTGGCGACAGGGGGAGTAGCAATCAGCCCCAGCATTTT.

This chain links TRBV7-9 with TRBJ1-1; a weak D match, TRBD1 (6 bases). V was cut by 5 bases and J by 3 bases, with 19 bases left in between. This CDR3 spans 16 amino acids. In germline, CDR1 is SEHNR, CDR2 FQNEAQ (reference sequence). In DNA form, the CDR3 reads TGTGCCAGCAGCCCGGTAACGGGGGCAGGGGACACTGAAGCTTTCTTT. This encodes CASSPVTGAGDTEAFF.

This rearrangement joins TRBV7-2 to TRBJ2-4, with 7 bases lining up with TRBD2. Germline loops: CDR1 SGHTA, CDR2 FQGNSA. CDR3 length: 18 residues. Trimming removed 2 bases from V and 1 base from J; junction bases left unmatched: 11. The CDR3 region has the DNA TGTGCCAGCAGCTTAACGATGGACCTGGGGGGGGCCAAAAACATTCAGTACTTC. Translating it yields CASSLTMDLGGAKNIQYF.

The chain employs TRBV19 and TRBJ2-5, with 12 bases lining up with TRBD2. After removal of 3 bases from V and 4 bases from J, the junction contained 9 bases not matched to a gene. CDR1 and CDR2 from the germline V gene are LNHDA and SQIVND (reference sequence). The CDR3 has 17 amino acids. CDR3 nucleotides: TGTGCCAGTAGTATCGGGCTAGCGGGGGGGCTGGGAGAGACCCAGTACTTC. It specifies CASSIGLAGGLGETQYF.

The CDR3 spells CASSLQLTGELFF. DNA of the CDR3: TGTGCCAGCAGTTTACAGCTGACCGGGGAGCTGTTTTTT. The gene calls are TRBV12-3 or TRBV12-4 and TRBJ2-2; no reliable D call. V gave up 2 bases and J gave up 5 bases, with 6 bases separating them. CDR3 size: 13 residues.

The rearrangement links TRBV6-5 to TRBJ1-1, with no clear D. Per the germline V gene, CDR1 is MNHEY and CDR2 is SVGAGI. The CDR3 runs 14 residues. V gave up 1 base and J gave up 1 base, with 7 bases separating them. The CDR3 DNA sequence: TGTGCCAGCAGTTACTTGCGGGCGAACACTGAAGCTTTCTTT. This gives the protein CASSYLRANTEAFF.

The CDR3 nucleotides read TGTGCCAGCAGCTTAGTGACAACATTCACAGATACGCAGTATTTT. This translates into CASSLVTTFTDTQYF. The V call is TRBV7-9, the J call TRBJ2-3; D is unclear. The CDR3 has 15 residues. CDR1 and CDR2 (germline): SEHNR, FQNEAQ (reference sequence). V was clipped by 1 base and J by 2 bases, with 10 bases between them. The variable domain in full, with the rest retrieved from reference TRBV7-9 and TRBJ2-3, is DTGVSQNPRHKITKRGQNVTFRCDPISEHNRLYWYRQTLGQGPEFLTYFQNEAQLEKSRLLSDRFSAERPKGSFSTLEIQRTEQGDSAMYLCASSLVTTFTDTQYFGPGTRLTVL.

J is TRBJ2-2 and V is TRBV7-2, with 7 bases fitting TRBD2. J gave up 3 bases and V 3 bases, and 1 base lay outside the gene matches. Germline V CDR1 and CDR2: SGHTA, FQGNSA. This CDR3 has 14 residues. The CDR3 DNA reads TGTGCCAGCAGCTTCGCGGGAGACACCGGGGAGCTGTTTTTT. Its translation: CASSFAGDTGELFF.

The V call is TRBV6-1, the J call TRBJ2-1, with TRBD1 matching over 8 bases. V trimming: 8 bases; J trimming: 4 bases; junction bases outside the gene matches: 7. The CDR3 covers 14 residues. Germline V gene data show CDR1 as MNHNS and CDR2 as SASEGT. CDR3 sequence: CASFKGTGYNEQFF. The CDR3 bases are TGTGCCAGCTTCAAAGGGACAGGATACAATGAGCAGTTCTTC.